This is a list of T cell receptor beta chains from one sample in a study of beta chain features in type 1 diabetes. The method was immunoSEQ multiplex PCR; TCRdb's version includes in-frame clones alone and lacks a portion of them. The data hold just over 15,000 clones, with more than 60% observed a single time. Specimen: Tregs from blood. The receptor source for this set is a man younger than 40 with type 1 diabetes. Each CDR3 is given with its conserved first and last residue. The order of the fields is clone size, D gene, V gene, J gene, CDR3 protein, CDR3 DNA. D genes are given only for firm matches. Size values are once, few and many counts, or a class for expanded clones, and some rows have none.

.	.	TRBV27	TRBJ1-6	CASGFSAVSPLHF	TGTGCCAGCGGGTTCTCTGCGGTATCACCCCTCCACTTT
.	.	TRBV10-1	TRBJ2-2	CASSEQVTGELFF	TGCGCCAGCAGTGAACAGGTCACCGGGGAGCTGTTTTTT
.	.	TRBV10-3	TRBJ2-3	CAISGTGKVTDTQYF	TGTGCCATCAGTGGAACAGGTAAAGTCACAGATACGCAGTATTTT
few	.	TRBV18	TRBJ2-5	CASSPRGKETQYF	TGTGCCAGCTCACCTAGAGGAAAAGAGACCCAGTACTTC
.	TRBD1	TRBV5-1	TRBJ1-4	CASSSEGQGEKLFF	TGCGCCAGCAGCTCGGAGGGACAGGGAGAAAAACTGTTTTTT
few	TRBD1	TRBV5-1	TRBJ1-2	CASSPGTGYGYTF	TGCGCCAGCAGCCCCGGGACAGGGTATGGCTACACCTTC
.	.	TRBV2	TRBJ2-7	CASIEERAGREQYF	TGTGCCAGCATTGAAGAGCGGGCGGGTCGTGAGCAGTACTTC
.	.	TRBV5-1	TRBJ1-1	CASRGGVNTEAFF	TGCGCCAGCAGGGGAGGTGTTAACACTGAAGCTTTCTTT
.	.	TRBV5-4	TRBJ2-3	CASSLGQRDTQYF	TGTGCCAGCAGCTTGGGGCAAAGAGATACGCAGTATTTT
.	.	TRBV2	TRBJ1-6	CASSRGVYSPLHF	TGTGCCAGCTCCAGGGGAGTGTACTCACCCCTCCACTTT